This T cell receptor beta chain is drawn from a study of blood T cell repertoires in COVID-19. Study-wide context: There were acute and convalescent COVID-19 samples, and they came from the United States, Italy and Spain. Sources were T cells, B-cell-depleted T cells, or PBMCs; the material itself was cDNA or gDNA.

J gave up 7 bases and V 3 bases, and 4 bases lay outside the gene matches. Germline V gene data show CDR1 as SGHRS and CDR2 as YFSETQ. This CDR3 contains 13 residues. In the original workflow: Amplification from reference gene primers served as the basis for estimated nucleated cell counts. Here immunoSEQ multiplex PCR was the method, and the copy in TCRdb shows in-frame clones only, minus some. V and J calls and clone size are copied from that table; D and trimming were computed from the DNA. The repertoire holds 20,000 or so clones, with about nine tenths as singletons. This clonotype was obtained from an elderly woman with active or convalescent COVID-19. What was sequenced was peripheral blood. The V gene is TRBV5-1, the J gene TRBJ1-2, with TRBD1 identical over 9 bases. CDR3 in amino acids: CASSWGQGSGYTF. CDR3 DNA: TGCGCCAGCAGCTGGGGACAGGGCTCTGGCTACACCTTC. The full variable domain, its missing parts supplied by reference TRBV5-1 and TRBJ1-2, is KAGVTQTPRYLIKTRGQQVTLSCSPISGHRSVSWYQQTPGQGLQFLFEYFSETQRNKGNFPGRFSGRQFSNSRSEMNVSTLELGDSALYLCASSWGQGSGYTFGSGTRLTVV.